The 23 T cell receptor beta chains presented below share a single source sample, sequenced in a study of OX40 agonist ivuxolimab in advanced cancers. Clones were sequenced by immunoSEQ multiplex PCR, and TCRdb holds only the in-frame ones, with some missing. Of about 130,000 clones listed, less than 95% are singletons. Specimen: CD4+ or CD8+ T cells sorted from blood, collected in a trial of the OX40 agonist ivuxolimab. Source of these receptors: an adult with an advanced solid tumor such as melanoma, head and neck, liver or kidney cancer.

J is TRBJ1-4 and V is TRBV5-1; 9 positions agree with TRBD1. From germline, CDR1 is SGHRS and CDR2 YFSETQ. CDR3 size: 15 residues. Unmatched junction bases numbered 5, after V lost 4 bases and J lost 4 bases. CDR3 region: CASSDRGTGNEKLFF. The CDR3 coding sequence is TGCGCCAGCAGCGACAGGGGGACGGGTAATGAAAAACTGTTTTTT.

The rearrangement joins TRBV28 to TRBJ1-1; TRBD1 is a possible D gene (5 bases). CDR1 and CDR2 from the germline V gene are MDHEN and SYDVKM. The V end was cut by 1 base, the J end by 3 bases, with 12 bases between. The CDR3 is 15 amino acids. CDR3: CASSLLQGIDTEAFF. In DNA, the CDR3 is TGTGCCAGCAGTTTATTGCAGGGAATTGACACTGAAGCTTTCTTT.

The rearrangement links TRBV6-5 to TRBJ1-2, with 8 bases fitting TRBD1. J gave up 7 bases and V 0 bases, and 10 bases lay outside the gene matches. This CDR3 comprises 16 residues. Germline CDR1 reads MNHEY; CDR2 reads SVGAGI. The CDR3 bases are TGTGCCAGCAGTTACTCCGGACAGGGAGGGGTTGGTGGCTACACCTTC. Translation gives CASSYSGQGGVGGYTF.

CDR3 DNA: TGTGCCAGCAGGGGGACAGGGGCCACTAATGAAAAACTGTTTTTT. Translating gives CASRGTGATNEKLFF. The genes are TRBV6-5 and TRBJ1-4; 10 nucleotides line up with TRBD1. In germline, CDR1 is MNHEY, CDR2 SVGAGI. The CDR3 runs to 15 residues. The V and J ends lost 6 bases and 2 bases, in that order; junction bases with no gene match: 3.

This clone occurred once. The CDR3: CASSPTLVGPEQYF. As DNA, the CDR3 is TGTGCCAGCAGTCCCACCCTCGTGGGACCCGAGCAGTACTTC. The chain joins TRBV27 to TRBJ2-7; either TRBD1 or TRBD2 may supply D (5 bases each). Looked up from germline, CDR1 is MNHEY and CDR2 is SMNVEV (reference sequence). V was clipped by 5 bases and J by 6 bases, with 17 bases between them. This CDR3 is 14 amino acids long.

The genes are TRBV9 and TRBJ2-7; TRBD2 matches at 7 bases. The CDR3 spans 15 residues. After removal of 4 bases from V and 3 bases from J, the junction contained 10 bases not matched to a gene. The V gene's germline CDR1 is SGDLS and CDR2 YYNGEE. The CDR3, as DNA: TGTGCCAGCAGCCCGTCGCCTAGCGGAGACTACGAGCAGTACTTC. Translation gives CASSPSPSGDYEQYF. The full variable domain, completed using reference TRBV9 and TRBJ2-7, is DSGVTQTPKHLITATGQRVTLRCSPRSGDLSVYWYQQSLDQGLQFLIQYYNGEERAKGNILERFSAQQFPDLHSELNLSSLELGDSALYFCASSPSPSGDYEQYFGPGTRLTVT.

As for this clone: The identical CDR3 is also encoded by other nucleotide sequences in the sample. The rearrangement links TRBV5-6 to TRBJ1-2; a weak D match, TRBD1 (6 bases). The CDR3 sequence is 13 residues long. Germline CDR1 SGHDT, CDR2 YYEEEE. V was cut by 4 bases and J by 2 bases, with 9 bases left in between. The CDR3 coding sequence is TGTGCCAGCAGCCCCGACAGGAACTATGGCTACACCTTC. Translation gives CASSPDRNYGYTF.

This rearrangement joins TRBV7-3 to TRBJ2-1; 10 positions agree with TRBD2. Germline lookup yields CDR1 SGHTA and CDR2 FQGTGA. There are 18 residues in the CDR3. The J segment lost 9 bases and the V segment lost 4 bases, leaving 18 bases of the junction unmatched. The CDR3 DNA sequence: TGTGCCAGCAGCTCCAATCCTGGACTAGCGGACCGAAGCGGTGAGCAGTTCTTC. Residues: CASSSNPGLADRSGEQFF.

The V and J genes are TRBV9 and TRBJ1-4; D gene unclear. Germline V lookup: CDR1 SGDLS, CDR2 YYNGEE. Trimming cost V 0 bases and J 8 bases, with 8 bases left between them. CDR3 length: 13 residues. The DNA of the CDR3 is TGTGCCAGCAGCGTAGGTCTCCGGGAAAAACTGTTTTTT. The encoded protein is CASSVGLREKLFF.

The chain uses TRBV6-6 and TRBJ2-1; D is undetermined. From germline, CDR1 is MNHNY and CDR2 SVGAGI (reference sequence). V lost 4 bases to trimming and J lost 4 bases, with 5 bases between them. The CDR3 is 12 residues long. In DNA, the CDR3 is TGTGCCAGCAGTTGGATTTACAATGAGCAGTTCTTC. It yields the protein CASSWIYNEQFF.

The chain uses TRBV5-1 and TRBJ2-1, with TRBD1 identical over 7 bases. Trimming removed 10 bases from V and 4 bases from J; junction bases left unmatched: 17. The CDR3 totals 16 residues. Germline loops: CDR1 SGHRS, CDR2 YFSETQ. As DNA, the CDR3 is TGCGCCTGCAAACAGACCGGGACAGTAGCTTACAATGAGCAGTTCTTC. It encodes CACKQTGTVAYNEQFF.

This rearrangement joins TRBV4-1 to TRBJ1-4; the D is unclear. V lost 0 bases to trimming and J lost 13 bases, with 12 bases between them. CDR3 length: 13 amino acids. Germline CDR1 MGHRA, CDR2 YSYEKL. The CDR3 spells CASSQEGVGGLFF. In DNA form, the CDR3 reads TGCGCCAGCAGCCAAGAAGGTGTGGGTGGACTGTTTTTT.

The chain has TRBV6-6 and TRBJ1-6, with 7 bases identical to TRBD1. The germline V gene has CDR1 MNHNY and CDR2 SVGAGI (reference sequence). This CDR3 is 15 amino acids long. V lost 6 bases to trimming and J lost 6 bases; unmatched junction nucleotides: 8. The CDR3 DNA reads as TGTGCCAGCAGGATTGGACAGGAGTCTAATTCACCCCTCCACTTT. It yields the protein CASRIGQESNSPLHF.

The chain is built from TRBV2 and TRBJ1-4; perhaps TRBD1 as D (5 bases). The V gene's germline CDR1 is SNHLY and CDR2 FYNNEI. Between the trimmed V and J ends, which lost 2 bases and 4 bases, there was a span of 11 bases. CDR3 length equals 15 residues. The CDR3 DNA reads as TGTGCCAGCAGTGAACAGGGCGGCCTTAATGAAAAACTGTTTTTT. Its translation is CASSEQGGLNEKLFF. Variable domain in full (rest from reference TRBV2 and TRBJ1-4): EPEVTQTPSHQVTQMGQEVILRCVPISNHLYFYWYRQILGQKVEFLVSFYNNEISEKSEIFDDQFSVERPDGSNFTLKIRSTKLEDSAMYFCASSEQGGLNEKLFFGSGTQLSVL.

The V gene is TRBV5-6, the J gene TRBJ1-3, with a weak D call TRBD1 (5 bases). Germline V gives CDR1 SGHDT, CDR2 YYEEEE. V shed 1 base and J shed 0 bases, with 11 bases lying between them. This CDR3 has 16 residues. CDR3 DNA sequence: TGTGCCAGCAGCTTGAGGGGATTACCCTCTGGAAACACCATATATTTT. Residues: CASSLRGLPSGNTIYF.

V is TRBV5-4 and J is TRBJ2-1; no reliable D call. The CDR3 extends over 14 amino acids. From germline, CDR1 is SGHNT and CDR2 YYREEE (reference sequence). Between the trimmed V and J ends, which lost 4 bases and 5 bases, there was a span of 13 bases. The CDR3 coding sequence is TGTGCCAGCAGCCCCGAGCCTTCCAACAATGAGCAGTTCTTC. It specifies CASSPEPSNNEQFF.

Worth noting for this clone: This CDR3 is also generated by other DNA sequences in the sample. CDR3 coding DNA: TGTGCCAGCTCACCGGGCGGAACGTACAATGAGCAGTTCTTC. It translates to CASSPGGTYNEQFF. The rearrangement links TRBV18 to TRBJ2-1, with D unresolved. Germline V CDR1 and CDR2: KGHSH, LQKENI. V was pared by 3 bases and J by 4 bases, with 10 bases between. The CDR3 length is 14 residues.

The chain recombines TRBV9 with TRBJ2-7; 9 bases map to TRBD2. CDR1 and CDR2 from the germline V gene are SGDLS and YYNGEE. V lost 4 bases to trimming and J lost 6 bases; unmatched junction nucleotides: 2. The CDR3 is made up of 12 amino acids. The CDR3 nucleotides read TGTGCCAGCAGCCTGACTAGCGGCGAGCAGTACTTC. Protein: CASSLTSGEQYF.

This rearrangement joins TRBV7-2 to TRBJ2-1; D is unresolved. Per germline, CDR1 SGHTA and CDR2 FQGNSA. V dropped 5 bases and J dropped 5 bases, with 13 bases sitting between them. The CDR3 covers 14 residues. The CDR3 reads CASSRDLQNNEQFF. The CDR3 DNA reads TGTGCCAGCAGCCGAGACTTACAAAACAATGAGCAGTTCTTC.

J is TRBJ1-1 and V is TRBV19; TRBD1 might be the D (6 bases). V was pared by 3 bases and J by 0 bases, with 14 bases between. From germline, CDR1 is LNHDA and CDR2 SQIVND (reference sequence). The CDR3 sequence is 16 residues long. CDR3 amino acids: CASSIQGPIMNTEAFF. The CDR3, as DNA: TGTGCCAGTAGTATTCAGGGGCCGATCATGAACACTGAAGCTTTCTTT.

The chain joins TRBV6-6 to TRBJ2-7, with D unresolved. CDR1 is MNHNY, CDR2 SVGAGI, per germline (reference sequence). Trimming took 5 bases from V and 2 from J, leaving 4 bases between them. The CDR3 contains 11 residues. The CDR3 coding sequence is TGTGCCAGCAGTGGAGCCTACGAGCAGTACTTC. Translation: CASSGAYEQYF.

This chain joins TRBV18 and TRBJ2-5, with D tentatively TRBD2 (6 bases). Germline loops: CDR1 KGHSH, CDR2 LQKENI. This CDR3 is 15 amino acids long. Trimming cost V 2 bases and J 2 bases, with 12 bases left between them. CDR3: CASSPSWGGQETQYF. In DNA form, the CDR3 reads TGTGCCAGCTCACCATCCTGGGGAGGACAAGAGACCCAGTACTTC.

V and J are TRBV2 and TRBJ1-2, with 7 bases fitting TRBD1. CDR3 size: 15 residues. The germline V gene has CDR1 SNHLY and CDR2 FYNNEI. V shed 6 bases and J 2 bases; nucleotides not matched to a gene: 9. The CDR3 coding sequence is TGTGCCAGCAGAACCGGGACAGTCTCCAACTATGGCTACACCTTC. Translation gives CASRTGTVSNYGYTF.